The source of this TCR beta chain is a study of human T cells and chemical hapten exposure. The CDR3 loop spans 13 amino acids. Germline V gene sequence: CDR1 SGHDT, CDR2 YYEEEE. V gave up 3 bases and J gave up 2 bases, with 8 bases separating them. This sample's time point: patch test 1, 2 weeks after DPC sensitization. The treatment was: therapeutic diphenylcyclopropenone sensitization with weekly scalp DPC. Donors were 18 to 70-year-old alopecia patients suitable for DPC. Study findings and constraints: Donors' alopecia may make their immune response differ from healthy people's. With DPC sensitization, TCRs exceeding 1 in 1000 frequency showed no change.

This clonotype was seen many times. Its antigen is not identified. TCRdb re-called the RACE reads with MiXCR, one entry per CDR3 protein. The table has some 350,000 distinct CDR3 sequences, under 8% seen once; the top ten hold approximately 8.9%. Source: whole blood, taken in connection with sensitization to the hapten diphenylcyclopropenone (DPC). The rearrangement uses TRBV5-6 and TRBJ1-1; no reliable D call. This sequence originates from a woman aged 18-30 years with alopecia areata. Some clones in this sample may be carry-over from other donors' samples. The CDR3 sequence is CASSSGVNTEAFF. The CDR3 DNA sequence: TGTGCCAGCAGCTCGGGTGTAAACACTGAAGCTTTCTTT.